The 11 T cell receptor beta chains presented below share a single source sample, sequenced in a study of vaccination effects on CD4 cells after COVID-19. Here immunoSEQ multiplex PCR was the method, and the copy in TCRdb shows in-frame clones only, minus some. Seen here are about 76,000 clones, about 74% observed once, and the top ten hold roughly 1.9%. CD4+ T cell isolation took place after less than 13 days of culture. No antigen has been identified for these receptors. The sample was CD4+ T cells from PBMCs cultured without peptide, taken before COVID-19 vaccination. All receptors come from a human donor who received a COVID-19 vaccine.

This chain joins TRBV21-1 and TRBJ2-7; TRBD1 is the table's D call and was not checked against the DNA. TRBV21-1 is a recognized pseudogene. The CDR3 contains 17 residues. CDR3 bases: TGTGCCAGCACAACTTTACCGACAGGGTTCAGGGCCTACGAGCAGTACGTC. It translates to CASTTLPTGFRAYEQYV.

The genes are TRBV2 and TRBJ1-5; possibly TRBD1 for D (5 bases). This CDR3 contains 16 residues. Germline values: CDR1 SNHLY, CDR2 FYNNEI. Trimming pared 3 bases from V and 1 base from J, leaving 13 bases between. The CDR3 DNA reads as TGTGCCAGCAGTGATTATCAGGGTTCAAGCAATCAGCCCCAGCATTTT. Translation: CASSDYQGSSNQPQHF.

CDR3 nucleotide sequence: TGTGCCAGCAGCAGCGGGGGGGAGGGCATTCAGTACTTC. Translation gives CASSSGGEGIQYF. The chain has TRBV11-3 and TRBJ2-4; TRBD2 matches at 10 bases. Germline CDR1 reads SGHNT; CDR2 reads YENEEA. The CDR3 sequence is 13 residues long. With 5 bases clipped from V and 9 bases from J, the junction kept 4 bases outside the gene matches. Supplemented by reference TRBV11-3 and TRBJ2-4, the full variable domain reads EAGVVQSPRYKIIEKKQPVAFWCNPISGHNTLYWYLQNLGQGPELLIRYENEEAVDDSQLPKDRFSAERLKGVDSTLKIQPAELGDSAVYLCASSSGGEGIQYFGAGTRLSVL.

This rearrangement joins TRBV29-1 to TRBJ2-5; possible D gene TRBD2, 6 bases. Germline CDR1 reads SQVTM; CDR2 reads ANQGSEA. Trimming cost V 4 bases and J 2 bases, with 17 bases left between them. The CDR3 length is 15 residues. The CDR3 DNA reads as TGCAGCGTTGTGCTGATGGGGGGTACACAAGAGACCCAGTACTTC. The encoded protein is CSVVLMGGTQETQYF. Variable domain in full (rest from reference TRBV29-1 and TRBJ2-5): SAVISQKPSRDICQRGTSLTIQCQVDSQVTMMFWYRQQPGQSLTLIATANQGSEATYESGFVIDKFPISRPNLTFSTLTVSNMSPEDSSIYLCSVVLMGGTQETQYFGPGTRLLVL.

The chain is built from TRBV5-1 and TRBJ1-1, with D perhaps TRBD1 (5 bases). The CDR3 is made up of 15 amino acids. Germline loops: CDR1 SGHRS, CDR2 YFSETQ. Trimming pared 3 bases from V and 0 bases from J, leaving 12 bases between. In nucleotides, the CDR3 is TGCGCCAGCAGCTCCAGGGCCAGCATGAACACTGAAGCTTTCTTT. It translates to CASSSRASMNTEAFF. Complete variable domain (other parts from reference TRBV5-1 and TRBJ1-1): KAGVTQTPRYLIKTRGQQVTLSCSPISGHRSVSWYQQTPGQGLQFLFEYFSETQRNKGNFPGRFSGRQFSNSRSEMNVSTLELGDSALYLCASSSRASMNTEAFFGQGTRLTVV.

This sequence joins TRBV7-7 and TRBJ2-5; TRBD1 aligns across 9 bases. Trimming at V came to 1 base and at J to 4 bases, leaving 10 bases not matched to a gene. Germline V gene lookup returns CDR1 SSHAT and CDR2 FNYEAQ (reference sequence). This CDR3 spans 17 amino acids. CDR3 amino acids: CASSLGRRQGGLETQYF. CDR3 coding DNA: TGTGCCAGCAGCTTAGGAAGAAGACAGGGGGGCTTAGAGACCCAGTACTTC.

The CDR3: CASSRGTGDSYEQYV. The DNA of the CDR3 is TGCGCCAGCAGCCGAGGGACAGGGGACTCCTACGAGCAGTACGTC. This rearrangement joins TRBV5-1 to TRBJ2-7, with TRBD1 matching 10 bases. The CDR3 is 15 residues long. The V segment lost 4 bases and the J segment 0 bases; nucleotides outside the gene matches: 4. Germline V gives CDR1 SGHRS, CDR2 YFSETQ.

This sequence joins TRBV18 and TRBJ1-6; D is possibly TRBD1 (6 bases). The CDR3 runs to 15 residues. Germline lookup yields CDR1 KGHSH and CDR2 LQKENI. The germline V and J ends were trimmed by 6 bases and 5 bases, with 14 bases remaining between them. The CDR3 is CASSQEGGNNSPLHF. Here the CDR3 DNA reads TGTGCCAGCTCCCAGGAGGGGGGGAATAATTCACCCCTCCACTTT. Filled out from reference TRBV18 and TRBJ1-6, the complete variable domain reads NAGVMQNPRHLVRRRGQEARLRCSPMKGHSHVYWYRQLPEEGLKFMVYLQKENIIDESGMPKERFSAEFPKEGPSILRIQQVVRGDSAAYFCASSQEGGNNSPLHFGNGTRLTVT.

The sample holds one count of this clone. The chain uses TRBV7-9 and TRBJ2-1; TRBD1 agrees at 9 bases. The germline CDR1 and CDR2 sequences are SEHNR and FQNEAQ (reference sequence). V shed 1 base and J 8 bases; nucleotides not matched to a gene: 15. The CDR3 length is 18 residues. CDR3 loop: CASSLEGQGKHLWYEQFF. The CDR3 DNA sequence: TGTGCCAGCAGCTTAGAGGGACAGGGCAAACATTTGTGGTATGAGCAGTTCTTC.

V gene TRBV7-3 combines with J gene TRBJ2-5; 8 positions agree with TRBD1. This CDR3 region has 15 residues. CDR1 and CDR2 (germline): SGHTA, FQGTGA. Trimming cost V 5 bases and J 4 bases; bases outside gene matches: 9. CDR3 residues: CASSAQGGVIETQYF. In DNA, the CDR3 is TGTGCCAGCAGCGCACAGGGGGGAGTGATAGAGACCCAGTACTTC.

This clone was observed a few times. In DNA, the CDR3 is TGTGCCAGCGTGGCGGCTCGGGCGGGTGGAAACACCATATATTTT. Protein product: CASVAARAGGNTIYF. The chain joins TRBV6-6 to TRBJ1-3, with D unclear. The CDR3 is 15 residues long. CDR1 is MNHNY and CDR2 is SVGAGI in the germline V gene (reference sequence). Trimming left V 8 bases short and J 3 bases short, with 17 bases between.